What follows are 18 T cell receptor beta chains derived from one specimen sequenced in a study of identifying expanded T cells in peripheral blood. The method was immunoSEQ multiplex PCR; TCRdb's version includes in-frame clones alone and lacks a portion of them. The repertoire has about 110,000 clones, approximately 90% of them found once; the top ten carry less than 20%. The sequenced sample consisted of blood. The source is a person aged 18 to 75 in good health.

The chain combines TRBV18 with TRBJ2-3; D unclear. The CDR3 sequence is 14 residues long. The V end was cut by 3 bases, the J end by 2 bases, with 9 bases between. The germline V gene encodes CDR1 KGHSH and CDR2 LQKENI. CDR3 DNA: TGTGCCAGCTCACCCTCCGCAGCCACAGATACGCAGTATTTT. This translates into CASSPSAATDTQYF.

This rearrangement joins TRBV6-1 to TRBJ2-5; 12 bases agree with TRBD2. Looked up from germline, CDR1 is MNHNS and CDR2 is SASEGT. This CDR3 comprises 16 residues. J was trimmed by 7 bases and V by 2 bases; bases with no gene match: 8. Here the CDR3 reads CASSEQGTSGSGTQYF. For the CDR3, the DNA is TGTGCCAGCAGTGAACAGGGGACTAGCGGGTCCGGGACCCAGTACTTC.

This chain connects TRBV5-1 to TRBJ1-1; D uncertain. The CDR3 runs 14 residues. Trimming cost V 1 base and J 4 bases, with 11 bases left between them. From germline, CDR1 is SGHRS and CDR2 YFSETQ. CDR3 DNA sequence: TGCGCCAGCAGCTTGAAGGATGGGAGCACTGAAGCTTTCTTT. It yields the protein CASSLKDGSTEAFF.

The J gene is TRBJ1-4, the V gene TRBV7-6; D remains ambiguous. V was shortened by 1 base and J by 3 bases, with 6 bases between the two germline ends. The CDR3 length is 14 residues. Germline V gene sequence: CDR1 SGHVS, CDR2 FNYEAQ. The CDR3 spells CASSLGGPNEKLFF. The CDR3 coding sequence is TGTGCCAGCAGCTTAGGAGGGCCTAATGAAAAACTGTTTTTT.

The chain combines TRBV5-1 with TRBJ1-5; D gene ambiguous. The germline V gene has CDR1 SGHRS and CDR2 YFSETQ. This CDR3 comprises 14 residues. The V gene lost 0 bases and the J gene lost 2 bases, with 6 bases spanning the gap. CDR3 sequence (DNA): TGCGCCAGCAGCTTGGTGGCGGGCAATCAGCCCCAGCATTTT. Protein product: CASSLVAGNQPQHF.

The gene calls are TRBV5-1 and TRBJ2-6; no firm D call. Germline-derived CDR1 and CDR2 are SGHRS and YFSETQ. V lost 4 bases and J 0 bases, leaving 11 bases between the germline ends. CDR3 size: 16 residues. This CDR3 reads CASSTYTSSGANVLTF. Here the CDR3 DNA reads TGCGCCAGCAGCACCTATACGAGCTCTGGGGCCAACGTCCTGACTTTC.

V is TRBV5-1 and J is TRBJ1-1; D might be TRBD1 (6 bases). The CDR3 spans 14 residues. With 0 bases removed from V and 4 bases from J, the gap between germline ends came to 10 bases. Germline V lookup: CDR1 SGHRS, CDR2 YFSETQ. This CDR3 reads CASSLAGEGTEAFF. The CDR3 DNA follows: TGCGCCAGCAGCTTGGCAGGGGAGGGCACTGAAGCTTTCTTT.

This clone was observed a handful of times. This sequence joins TRBV9 and TRBJ2-5; TRBD2 aligns across 13 bases. V lost 0 bases, J lost 5 bases, and 7 bases stayed unmatched. Germline lookup yields CDR1 SGDLS and CDR2 YYNGEE. The CDR3 spans 17 residues. CDR3 amino acids: CASSVEAGLAGLETQYF. In DNA form, the CDR3 reads TGTGCCAGCAGCGTAGAGGCGGGACTAGCGGGGTTGGAGACCCAGTACTTC.

V is TRBV5-6 and J is TRBJ1-6, with D perhaps matching TRBD1 (6 bases). This CDR3 comprises 17 residues. V was cut by 4 bases and J by 5 bases, with 19 bases left in between. Germline V gene lookup returns CDR1 SGHDT and CDR2 YYEEEE. The CDR3 sequence: CASSRGEGGYNNSPLHF. CDR3 bases: TGTGCCAGCAGCCGCGGGGAGGGGGGCTATAATAATTCACCCCTCCACTTT.

The chain links TRBV10-3 to TRBJ2-1; D is ambiguous. Trimming removed 6 bases at V and 7 bases at J, with 13 bases between. The CDR3 spans 13 residues. Looked up from germline, CDR1 is ENHRY and CDR2 is SYGVKD. CDR3 DNA sequence: TGTGCCATCAGGGGCCACCCTTTAAATGAGCAGTTCTTC. Its protein is CAIRGHPLNEQFF.

With regard to this clone: The junction does not match germline at one end; this may be a read error. The CDR3 DNA reads as TGTGCCAGCAGCTCCCTCCAGGGGGCGACAGGCCACTTCTTC. Translating it yields CASSSLQGATGHFF. V is TRBV7-2 and J is TRBJ1-2; 8 bases align to TRBD1. Germline CDR1 is SGHTA and CDR2 is FQGNSA. The CDR3 consists of 14 residues.

The chain has TRBV7-6 and TRBJ1-1; D might be TRBD1 (5 bases). CDR3 length equals 17 residues. Trimming removed 4 bases at V and 3 bases at J, with 21 bases between. The germline V gene encodes CDR1 SGHVS and CDR2 FNYEAQ. CDR3 DNA sequence: TGTGCCAGCAGCTCGGGAATCGGCTTGAAAGGGGACACTGAAGCTTTCTTT. It translates to CASSSGIGLKGDTEAFF. Based on the CDR3 plus reference TRBV7-6 and TRBJ1-1, the full variable domain is GAGVSQSPRYKVTKRGQDVALRCDPISGHVSLYWYRQALGQGPEFLTYFNYEAQQDKSGLPNDRFSAERPEGSISTLTIQRTEQRDSAMYRCASSSGIGLKGDTEAFFGQGTRLTVV.

This sequence joins TRBV4-1 and TRBJ1-5; TRBD1 matches 7 bases. J gave up 0 bases and V 2 bases, and 4 bases lay outside the gene matches. The CDR3 consists of 16 residues. Germline lookup yields CDR1 MGHRA and CDR2 YSYEKL. For the CDR3, the DNA is TGCGCCAGCAGCCAAAGTCACAGGGGTAGCAATCAGCCCCAGCATTTT. Translating gives CASSQSHRGSNQPQHF.

The CDR3 nucleotides read TGTGCCAGCAGCGCCCCTCAATTCAGTGGCGCTTTACCTTTCTTT. Protein product: CASSAPQFSGALPFF. This chain links TRBV9 with TRBJ1-1; no reliable D call. V lost 3 bases, J lost 12 bases, and 24 bases lay in between. Germline values: CDR1 SGDLS, CDR2 YYNGEE. CDR3 length: 15 residues. The whole variable domain, remainder taken from reference TRBV9 and TRBJ1-1, is DSGVTQTPKHLITATGQRVTLRCSPRSGDLSVYWYQQSLDQGLQFLIQYYNGEERAKGNILERFSAQQFPDLHSELNLSSLELGDSALYFCASSAPQFSGALPFFGQGTRLTVV.

This chain links TRBV6-1 with TRBJ1-4; 8 bases map to TRBD1. CDR1 is MNHNS and CDR2 is SASEGT in the germline V gene. Trimming at V came to 2 bases and at J to 0 bases, leaving 5 bases not matched to a gene. This CDR3 is 17 amino acids long. For the CDR3, the DNA is TGTGCCAGCAGTGAACCGACAGGGGTCCCAACTAATGAAAAACTGTTTTTT. Encoded protein: CASSEPTGVPTNEKLFF.

The chain couples TRBV28 to TRBJ2-3; D possibly corresponds to TRBD2 (7 bases). There are 16 residues in the CDR3. Germline V lookup: CDR1 MDHEN, CDR2 SYDVKM. V was trimmed by 1 base and J by 2 bases, leaving 13 bases between them. CDR3 amino acids: CASSLYRGATTDTQYF. CDR3 nucleotides: TGTGCCAGCAGTTTATATCGGGGGGCTACCACAGATACGCAGTATTTT.

This chain joins TRBV7-2 and TRBJ2-5, with 11 positions matching TRBD2. Germline-derived CDR1 and CDR2 are SGHTA and FQGNSA. Losses at the gene ends were 5 bases for V and 5 bases for J; bases not matched to a gene: 7. The CDR3 is 15 residues long. CDR3 protein: CASSIPTSGVETQYF. DNA for the CDR3: TGTGCCAGCAGCATACCGACTAGCGGGGTGGAGACCCAGTACTTC.

The chain combines TRBV2 with TRBJ2-3, with D tentatively TRBD2 (7 bases). The CDR3 has 15 amino acids. The V end lost 0 bases, the J end lost 4 bases, and 11 bases lay between the germline ends. Germline-derived CDR1 and CDR2 are SNHLY and FYNNEI. The CDR3 DNA reads TGTGCCAGCAGTGAAGCGGGGGGGCAGGCAGATACGCAGTATTTT. As protein: CASSEAGGQADTQYF.